Presented here are 29 T cell receptor beta chains from one specimen sequenced in a study of T cell responses to AZD1222 COVID-19 vaccine. TCRdb's table, derived via immunoSEQ multiplex PCR, lists solely in-frame clones and lacks some. The repertoire holds about 140,000 clones, roughly nine tenths seen once, with about 7.5% in the top ten. The sequencing here drew on peripheral blood, taken 28 days after the second dose of the MenACWY control vaccine. Receptors originate from an adult who received the MenACWY meningococcal vaccine as a control.

The rearrangement joins TRBV4-3 to TRBJ1-1, with D tentatively TRBD1 (6 bases). Trimming cost V 6 bases and J 10 bases, with 15 bases left between them. The CDR3 spans 12 residues. Looked up from germline, CDR1 is LGHNA and CDR2 is YSLEER. The CDR3 sequence is CASSQTGRRAFF. The CDR3 DNA sequence: TGCGCCAGCAGTCAGACAGGAAGACGAGCTTTCTTT.

The chain joins TRBV7-2 to TRBJ1-2; TRBD1 aligns across 10 bases. The CDR3 length is 18 residues. CDR1 is SGHTA and CDR2 is FQGNSA in the germline V gene. Germline trimming cut 4 bases from V and 1 base from J; bases unmatched to any gene: 12. The DNA of the CDR3 is TGTGCCAGCAGCTCAAGCCGGGACAGGGGATCTATTAACTATGGCTACACCTTC. Amino acid sequence: CASSSSRDRGSINYGYTF.

The chain joins TRBV29-1 to TRBJ1-1; a weak D match, TRBD1 (6 bases). Germline-derived CDR1 and CDR2 are SQVTM and ANQGSEA. The CDR3 is made up of 16 amino acids. V shed 7 bases and J shed 4 bases, with 25 bases lying between them. The CDR3 here is CSAAGAGSLTPTEAFF. The CDR3 DNA follows: TGCAGCGCCGCGGGGGCGGGGTCCCTTACCCCCACTGAAGCTTTCTTT.

A few counts support this clone. The V and J genes are TRBV6-2 or TRBV6-3 and TRBJ1-5, with TRBD1 matching 10 bases. This CDR3 contains 17 residues. Germline values: CDR1 MNHEY, CDR2 SVGEGT. The V segment lost 6 bases and the J segment 2 bases; nucleotides outside the gene matches: 10. CDR3 protein: CASSPRGTGDGNQPQHF. The CDR3 DNA reads as TGTGCCAGCAGCCCACGGGGGACAGGGGATGGCAATCAGCCCCAGCATTTT.

The chain carries TRBV6-1 and TRBJ2-1, with a possible D match to TRBD1 (6 bases). This CDR3 has 14 residues. The V gene's germline CDR1 is MNHNS and CDR2 SASEGT. Between the trimmed V and J ends, which lost 2 bases and 3 bases, there was a span of 8 bases. CDR3 DNA sequence: TGTGCCAGCAGTGAAAGGGGGAACTACAATGAGCAGTTCTTC. Amino acid sequence: CASSERGNYNEQFF.

The rearrangement uses TRBV5-6 and TRBJ2-2, with TRBD2 as a possible D gene (5 bases). The CDR3 is 15 amino acids. The V gene lost 4 bases and the J gene lost 3 bases, with 13 bases spanning the gap. Germline CDR1 and CDR2: SGHDT and YYEEEE. Here the CDR3 DNA reads TGTGCCAGCAGCCTGAGGAGGTCTGACACCGGGGAGCTGTTTTTT. It encodes CASSLRRSDTGELFF.

This clone has only one observation. V is TRBV5-1 and J is TRBJ1-6; D is ambiguous. The germline gives CDR1 SGHRS, CDR2 YFSETQ. Between the trimmed V and J ends, which lost 0 bases and 6 bases, there was a span of 10 bases. The CDR3 consists of 15 residues. Here the CDR3 DNA reads TGCGCCAGCAGCTTGGTCGGTGGAGGTAATTCACCCCTCCACTTT. Its protein is CASSLVGGGNSPLHF. Variable domain in full (rest from reference TRBV5-1 and TRBJ1-6): KAGVTQTPRYLIKTRGQQVTLSCSPISGHRSVSWYQQTPGQGLQFLFEYFSETQRNKGNFPGRFSGRQFSNSRSEMNVSTLELGDSALYLCASSLVGGGNSPLHFGNGTRLTVT.

This clone was seen a single time. The CDR3 spells CASSAGLWGNEQFF. CDR3 sequence (DNA): TGTGCCAGCAGCGCGGGACTTTGGGGCAATGAGCAGTTCTTC. This chain links TRBV9 with TRBJ2-1; weak D call: TRBD2 (6 bases). Per the germline V gene, CDR1 is SGDLS and CDR2 is YYNGEE. The CDR3 spans 14 residues. The germline V and J ends were trimmed by 3 bases and 6 bases, with 13 bases remaining between them.

The genes are TRBV2 and TRBJ1-1, with TRBD1 matching over 7 bases. This CDR3 region has 21 residues. Germline V gives CDR1 SNHLY, CDR2 FYNNEI. Trimming took 0 bases from V and 4 from J; bases not matched to a gene: 23. DNA for the CDR3: TGTGCCAGCAGTGAAGCTCGACAGGGTTTGGTGGGTGGACTCCGTAGCACTGAAGCTTTCTTT. As protein: CASSEARQGLVGGLRSTEAFF.

Concerning this clone itself: A junction end diverges from the germline sequence, so it may reflect a read error. J is TRBJ1-5 and V is TRBV7-9; D is ambiguous. CDR3 length: 14 residues. Germline-derived CDR1 and CDR2 are SEHNR and FQNEAQ (reference sequence). DNA for the CDR3: TGTGCCAGCAGCCTAGCGGGTTCCAATCAGCCCCAGCATTTT. Encoded protein: CASSLAGSNQPQHF.

V usage is TRBV3-1 (or the pseudogene TRBV3-2) and J usage is TRBJ1-2, with 9 nucleotides matching TRBD1. The CDR3 runs to 13 residues. In germline, CDR1 is LGHDT, CDR2 YNNKEL (reference sequence). V lost 5 bases, J lost 7 bases, and 5 bases stayed unmatched. The DNA for the CDR3 is TGTGCCAGCAGCTGGGGACAGGGCCGTGGCTACACCTTC. Its protein product is CASSWGQGRGYTF.

The V gene is TRBV7-2, the J gene TRBJ2-2; 7 bases match TRBD2. Germline values: CDR1 SGHTA, CDR2 FQGNSA. This CDR3 region has 15 residues. The junction had 2 bases not matched to a gene; V was cut back by 4 bases and J by 0 bases. The CDR3 nucleotides are TGTGCCAGCAGCTGGGACTACCCGAACACCGGGGAGCTGTTTTTT. It codes for CASSWDYPNTGELFF.

This chain uses TRBV9 with TRBJ1-3, with D uncertain. The CDR3 is made up of 13 amino acids. Germline CDR1 and CDR2: SGDLS and YYNGEE. V shed 1 base and J shed 3 bases, with 5 bases lying between them. The DNA for the CDR3 is TGTGCCAGCAGCGTACAGGTTGGAAACACCATATATTTT. Its protein is CASSVQVGNTIYF.

V is TRBV28 and J is TRBJ1-2; D not resolved. Germline V gene sequence: CDR1 MDHEN, CDR2 SYDVKM. The CDR3 has 12 amino acids. Trimming shortened V by 5 bases and J by 2 bases, and 6 bases separated the two germline ends. The CDR3 is CASSIRNYGYTF. In DNA, the CDR3 is TGTGCCAGCAGTATCCGGAACTATGGCTACACCTTC.

The table lists this clone with a count of one. The chain recombines TRBV10-3 with TRBJ2-1; maybe TRBD1 (6 bases). The V gene's germline CDR1 is ENHRY and CDR2 SYGVKD. With 2 bases removed from V and 7 bases from J, the gap between germline ends came to 15 bases. The CDR3 is 15 amino acids. In nucleotides, the CDR3 is TGTGCCATCAGTGAGGCACAGGGAAAATCAAATGAGCAGTTCTTC. Its protein is CAISEAQGKSNEQFF.

The V gene is TRBV28, the J gene TRBJ1-1; no clear D gene. The CDR3 spans 13 residues. Trimming took off 8 bases at V and 2 bases at J, with 12 bases between the two ends. CDR1 MDHEN and CDR2 SYDVKM come from the germline V gene. CDR3 region: CASRGQLNTEAFF. The CDR3 region has the DNA TGTGCCAGCCGTGGGCAACTCAACACTGAAGCTTTCTTT.

V is TRBV4-1 and J is TRBJ2-3; D is unresolved. CDR1 and CDR2 from the germline V gene are MGHRA and YSYEKL. The CDR3 is made up of 16 amino acids. V was shortened by 4 bases and J by 2 bases, with 16 bases between the two germline ends. CDR3 protein: CASSPTRGPNTDTQYF. CDR3 coding DNA: TGCGCCAGCAGCCCGACAAGAGGTCCCAACACAGATACGCAGTATTTT.

This chain uses TRBV19 with TRBJ1-2, with D possibly TRBD1 on 6 matching bases. Germline assignment: CDR1 LNHDA and CDR2 SQIVND (reference sequence). The CDR3 sequence is 15 residues long. Trimming removed 0 bases at V and 7 bases at J, with 15 bases between. The CDR3 protein is CASSIEGTGLSGYTF. In DNA, the CDR3 is TGTGCCAGTAGTATAGAGGGAACAGGGTTAAGTGGCTACACCTTC.

The genes are TRBV11-2 and TRBJ1-6, with TRBD1 as a possible D gene (5 bases). The CDR3 is 15 amino acids. Germline V gene lookup returns CDR1 SGHAT and CDR2 FQNNGV. Trimming took off 5 bases at V and 7 bases at J, with 15 bases between the two ends. CDR3 sequence reads: CASSPWDGQNSPLHF. The CDR3 DNA follows: TGTGCCAGCAGCCCCTGGGACGGACAAAATTCACCCCTCCACTTT.

The chain has TRBV11-2 and TRBJ2-7; the D gene is possibly TRBD2 (6 bases). Germline V gene data show CDR1 as SGHAT and CDR2 as FQNNGV. CDR3 length: 14 amino acids. Trimming removed 0 bases from V and 0 bases from J, with 6 bases in between. Here the CDR3 DNA reads TGTGCCAGCAGCTTAGAGGGGGGCTCCTACGAGCAGTACTTC. Protein: CASSLEGGSYEQYF.

This chain uses TRBV7-3 with TRBJ2-2; D unclear. V lost 0 bases and J 8 bases, leaving 7 bases between the germline ends. CDR3 size: 13 residues. Germline V gene lookup returns CDR1 SGHTA and CDR2 FQGTGA. CDR3 protein: CASSLTRLGELFF. The CDR3 DNA sequence: TGTGCCAGCAGCTTAACTAGGTTGGGGGAGCTGTTTTTT.

This clone was seen once. The chain carries TRBV3-1 (or the pseudogene TRBV3-2) and TRBJ2-3; 7 nucleotides align to TRBD2. This CDR3 is 15 amino acids long. Per germline, CDR1 LGHDT and CDR2 YNNKEL (reference sequence). J was trimmed by 8 bases and V by 0 bases; bases with no gene match: 8. The CDR3 DNA reads as TGTGCCAGCAGCCAAGATAGCGGGTGGTTCTCTACGCAGTATTTT. Protein: CASSQDSGWFSTQYF.

This rearrangement joins TRBV20-1 to TRBJ2-7; possibly TRBD1 for D (6 bases). Germline V gene data show CDR1 as DFQATT and CDR2 as SNEGSKA (reference sequence). V gave up 7 bases and J gave up 2 bases, with 9 bases separating them. CDR3 length: 11 amino acids. CDR3 sequence reads: CSVRGTYEQYF. Here the CDR3 DNA reads TGCAGTGTCAGGGGTACCTACGAGCAGTACTTC.

The chain employs TRBV6-6 and TRBJ2-7; 11 bases are a match to TRBD1. V lost 2 bases to trimming and J lost 7 bases; unmatched junction nucleotides: 7. This CDR3 has 15 amino acids. The germline CDR1 and CDR2 sequences are MNHNY and SVGAGI (reference sequence). CDR3 bases: TGTGCCAGCAGTTACCAAGGACAGGGGGCTGGAGAGCAGTACTTC. It translates to CASSYQGQGAGEQYF.

The rearrangement links TRBV11-3 to TRBJ1-2; TRBD1 agrees at 10 bases. CDR1 and CDR2 from the germline V gene are SGHNT and YENEEA. The CDR3 spans 16 residues. The J segment lost 5 bases and the V segment lost 8 bases, leaving 14 bases of the junction unmatched. The CDR3 loop reads CASPPETGGDLYGYTF. CDR3 nucleotides: TGTGCCAGCCCCCCCGAGACAGGGGGCGATCTGTATGGCTACACCTTC.

V is TRBV6-2 or TRBV6-3 and J is TRBJ2-7; D remains unclear. The CDR3 totals 15 residues. V shed 0 bases and J shed 5 bases, with 14 bases lying between them. Germline loops: CDR1 MNHEY, CDR2 SVGEGT. CDR3 amino acids: CASSYSVRSPHEQYF. DNA for the CDR3: TGTGCCAGCAGTTACTCGGTCAGGAGCCCCCACGAGCAGTACTTC.

This chain links TRBV12-3 or TRBV12-4 with TRBJ2-7; D is uncertain. This CDR3 region has 11 residues. Trimming shortened V by 3 bases and J by 7 bases, and 7 bases separated the two germline ends. The CDR3 sequence: CASSFAREQYF. CDR3 sequence (DNA): TGTGCCAGCAGTTTTGCTCGAGAGCAGTACTTC.

The chain combines TRBV10-3 with TRBJ1-1; weak D call: TRBD1 (5 bases). Germline V gene lookup returns CDR1 ENHRY and CDR2 SYGVKD. Trimming cost V 6 bases and J 4 bases, with 15 bases left between them. The length of the CDR3 is 14 residues. CDR3 sequence: CAISSSQGSTEAFF. DNA of the CDR3: TGTGCCATCAGCAGTTCCCAGGGAAGCACTGAAGCTTTCTTT.

The chain carries TRBV6-2 or TRBV6-3 and TRBJ2-1; a weak D match, TRBD2 (6 bases). The CDR3 sequence is 13 residues long. Germline CDR1 reads MNHEY; CDR2 reads SVGEGT. Trimming removed 6 bases from V and 3 bases from J, with 9 bases in between. The CDR3 region is CASSRDFYNEQFF. CDR3 nucleotide sequence: TGTGCCAGCAGCCGGGACTTCTACAATGAGCAGTTCTTC.